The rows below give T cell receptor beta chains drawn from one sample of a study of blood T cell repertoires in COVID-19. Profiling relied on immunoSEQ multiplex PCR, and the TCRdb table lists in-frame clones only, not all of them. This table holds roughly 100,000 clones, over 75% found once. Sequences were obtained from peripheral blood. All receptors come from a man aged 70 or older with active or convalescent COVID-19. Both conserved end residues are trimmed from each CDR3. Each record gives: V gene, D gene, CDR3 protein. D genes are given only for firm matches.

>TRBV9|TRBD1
ASSVGTGTYNEQF
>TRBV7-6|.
ASSFGLSNEKLF
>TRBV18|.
ASSRTPQVATNEKLF
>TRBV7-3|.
ASSSLSTDTQY
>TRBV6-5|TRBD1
ASSPTGQLYGYT
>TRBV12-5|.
ASVPGTRHFGDTQY
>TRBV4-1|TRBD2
ASSRKGLAGAGEQF
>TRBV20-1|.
SASSQTYEQY
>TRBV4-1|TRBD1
ASSRQGAGYEQY
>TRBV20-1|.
SAGGSDFYNEQF
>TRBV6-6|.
ASSIAGPVYTEAF
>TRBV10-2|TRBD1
ASSQRGQGSSYEQY
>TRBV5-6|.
ASSSFGGSNQPQH
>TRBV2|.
ASSDRGGGPGELF
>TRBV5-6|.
ASSLGPDQPQH
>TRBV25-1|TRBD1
ASSDNLIRQGDNYGYT
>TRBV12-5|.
ASEAQAYTEAF
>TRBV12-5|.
ASGSSTGGETQY
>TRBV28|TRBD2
ASSLGSGSTDTQY
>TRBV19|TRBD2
ASSPPGTSDYEQY
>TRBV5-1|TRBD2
ASSLALAGGRETQY
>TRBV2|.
ASSGEALTVYGYT
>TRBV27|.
ASSLGGADTYEQY
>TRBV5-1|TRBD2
ASSLALARYNEQF
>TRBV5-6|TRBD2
ASKTAGRTQETQY
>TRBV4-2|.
ASSQGGAYNEQF
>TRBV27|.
ASSLSGAVTHYGYT
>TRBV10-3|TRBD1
AISESGQPNEKLF
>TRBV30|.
AWTRLVMNTEAF
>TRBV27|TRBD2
ASSFRLAGNTGELF
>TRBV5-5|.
ASSLEPGFPYEQY
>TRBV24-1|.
ATSEGGSPLH
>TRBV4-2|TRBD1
ASSQEGDSPHEQY
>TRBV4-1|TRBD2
ASSQGSGGYEQY
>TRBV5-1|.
ASSLGSRSSYNEQF
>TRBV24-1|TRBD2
ATRGSTGETQY